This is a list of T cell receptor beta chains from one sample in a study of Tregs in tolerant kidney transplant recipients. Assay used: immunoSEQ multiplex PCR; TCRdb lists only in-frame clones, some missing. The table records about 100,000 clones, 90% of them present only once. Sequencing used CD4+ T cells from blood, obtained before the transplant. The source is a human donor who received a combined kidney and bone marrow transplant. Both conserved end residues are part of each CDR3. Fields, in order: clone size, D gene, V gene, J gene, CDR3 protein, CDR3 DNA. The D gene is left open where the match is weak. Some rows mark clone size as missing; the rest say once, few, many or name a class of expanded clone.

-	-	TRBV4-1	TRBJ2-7	CASSQYAGNSYEQYF	TGCGCCAGCAGCCAATATGCAGGGAACTCCTACGAGCAGTACTTC
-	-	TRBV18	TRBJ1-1	CASSPRSGDTEAFF	TGTGCCAGCTCACCACGGTCGGGGGACACTGAAGCTTTCTTT
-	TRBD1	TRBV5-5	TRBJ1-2	CASRSTGGPNGYTF	TGTGCCAGCAGGTCGACAGGGGGTCCGAATGGCTACACCTTC
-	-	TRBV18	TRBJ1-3	CASSRLDSSGNTIYF	TGTGCCAGCTCACGCCTCGATAGCTCTGGAAACACCATATATTTT
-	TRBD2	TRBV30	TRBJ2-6	CAWKEAGFSGANVLTF	TGTGCCTGGAAAGAAGCGGGGTTCTCTGGGGCCAACGTCCTGACTTTC
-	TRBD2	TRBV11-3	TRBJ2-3	CASSEGTSGEPTDTQYF	TGTGCCAGCTCGGAAGGGACTAGCGGGGAGCCCACAGATACGCAGTATTTT
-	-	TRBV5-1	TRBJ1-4	CASSLDVGSGEKLFF	TGCGCCAGCAGCTTGGACGTTGGTAGCGGTGAAAAACTGTTTTTT
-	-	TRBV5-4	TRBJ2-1	CASSLGGLSSYNEQFF	TGTGCCAGCAGCTTGGGCGGGTTGAGCTCCTACAATGAGCAGTTCTTC
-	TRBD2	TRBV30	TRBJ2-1	CAWSGSSGSSYNEQFF	TGTGCCTGGAGTGGATCTAGCGGGAGCTCCTACAATGAGCAGTTCTTC
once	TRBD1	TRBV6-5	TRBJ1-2	CASSKKGAGYTF	TGTGCCAGCAGTAAAAAGGGGGCTGGCTACACCTTC
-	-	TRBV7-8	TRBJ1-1	CASSIRGYTEAFF	TGTGCCAGCAGCATCAGGGGATACACTGAAGCTTTCTTT
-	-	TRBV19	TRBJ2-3	CASRGSGPAADTQYF	TGTGCCAGTAGGGGGAGTGGCCCGGCGGCAGATACGCAGTATTTT
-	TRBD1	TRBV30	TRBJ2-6	CAWSDRARGANVLTF	TGTGCCTGGTCGGACAGGGCAAGGGGGGCCAACGTCCTGACTTTC
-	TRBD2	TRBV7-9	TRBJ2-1	CASSLDRTSGSSYNEQFF	TGTGCCAGCAGCTTAGACAGAACTAGCGGAAGCTCCTACAATGAGCAGTTCTTC
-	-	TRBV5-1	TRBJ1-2	CASSLDTSYGYTF	TGCGCCAGCAGCTTGGACACCTCCTATGGCTACACCTTC
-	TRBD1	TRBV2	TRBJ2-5	CASTSDRDETQYF	TGTGCCAGCACCTCGGACAGGGACGAGACCCAGTACTTC
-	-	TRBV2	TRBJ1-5	CASSRRVLGNQPQHF	TGTGCCAGCAGCCGCAGGGTCCTGGGCAATCAGCCCCAGCATTTT
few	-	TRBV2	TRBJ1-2	CASSAVGGYTF	TGTGCCAGCAGTGCCGTTGGCGGCTACACCTTC
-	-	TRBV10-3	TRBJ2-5	CAITAGGNQETQYF	TGTGCCATCACCGCTGGAGGAAATCAAGAGACCCAGTACTTC
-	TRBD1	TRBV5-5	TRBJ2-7	CASTSEGQGFYEQYF	TGTGCCAGCACCTCAGAGGGACAGGGATTCTACGAGCAGTACTTC
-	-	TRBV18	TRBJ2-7	CASSPRQDTYEQYF	TGTGCCAGCTCACCGAGACAGGATACCTACGAGCAGTACTTC
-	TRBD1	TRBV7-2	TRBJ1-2	CASSQRTGNYGYTF	TGTGCCAGCAGCCAGCGGACAGGAAACTATGGCTACACCTTC
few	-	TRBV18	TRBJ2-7	CASSPGGAGNSEQYF	TGTGCCAGCTCACCAGGGGGCGCCGGAAATTCCGAGCAGTACTTC
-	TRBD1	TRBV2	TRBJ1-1	CASSELFQGVEAFF	TGTGCCAGCAGTGAATTATTTCAGGGGGTAGAAGCTTTCTTT
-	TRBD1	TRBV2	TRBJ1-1	CASRPGTANTEAFF	TGTGCCAGCAGACCGGGGACAGCGAACACTGAAGCTTTCTTT
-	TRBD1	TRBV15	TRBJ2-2	CATSIDTGGGELFF	TGTGCCACCAGCATTGACACAGGGGGCGGGGAGCTGTTTTTT
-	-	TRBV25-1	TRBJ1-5	CADLTGRDQPQHF	TGTGCCGACCTGACGGGGAGGGATCAGCCCCAGCATTTT
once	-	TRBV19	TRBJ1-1	CASSIRRVTEAFF	TGTGCCAGTAGTATTCGGCGGGTTACTGAAGCTTTCTTT
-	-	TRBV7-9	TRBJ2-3	CASSPPRAGDTQYF	TGTGCCAGCAGCCCCCCCCGGGCGGGCGATACGCAGTATTTT
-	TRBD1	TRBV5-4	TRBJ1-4	CASSKGQGSEKLFF	TGTGCCAGCAGTAAGGGACAGGGATCGGAAAAACTGTTTTTT
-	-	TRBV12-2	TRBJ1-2	CASPKVGGANYGYTF	TGTGCAAGCCCTAAGGTCGGGGGGGCAAACTATGGCTACACCTTC